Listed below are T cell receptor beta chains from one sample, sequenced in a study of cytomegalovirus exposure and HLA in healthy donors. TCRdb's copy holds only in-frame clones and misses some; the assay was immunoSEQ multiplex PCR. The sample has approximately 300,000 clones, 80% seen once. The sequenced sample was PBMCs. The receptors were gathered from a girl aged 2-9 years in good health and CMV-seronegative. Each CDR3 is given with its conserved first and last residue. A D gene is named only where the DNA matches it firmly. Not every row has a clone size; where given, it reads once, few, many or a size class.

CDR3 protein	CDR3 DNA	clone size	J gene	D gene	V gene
CAISESERTYEQYF	TGTGCCATCAGTGAGTCCGAGCGGACCTACGAGCAGTACTTC	NA	TRBJ2-7	NA	TRBV10-3
CASSLESPPYEQYF	TGTGCCAGCAGCTTAGAAAGCCCCCCTTACGAGCAGTACTTC	NA	TRBJ2-7	NA	TRBV7-2
CAIRLDRGGAYEQYF	TGTGCCATCAGGCTTGACAGGGGGGGGGCCTACGAGCAGTACTTC	NA	TRBJ2-7	TRBD1	TRBV10-3
CAIGRGPAYEQYF	TGTGCCATCGGGCGGGGGCCAGCCTACGAGCAGTACTTC	NA	TRBJ2-7	NA	TRBV10-3
CASSHTLRHKNTEAFF	TGTGCCAGCAGCCATACGTTGCGGCATAAGAACACTGAAGCTTTCTTT	NA	TRBJ1-1	NA	TRBV14
CASSSRGGASGANVLTF	TGTGCCAGCAGCTCCCGAGGCGGGGCCTCTGGGGCCAACGTCCTGACTTTC	NA	TRBJ2-6	NA	TRBV7-2
CASSATGYGNTIYF	TGTGCCAGCAGCGCTACAGGTTATGGAAACACCATATATTTT	NA	TRBJ1-3	NA	TRBV9
CASSLVWGTGGREQYF	TGTGCCAGCAGCTTAGTATGGGGGACAGGGGGACGCGAGCAGTACTTC	NA	TRBJ2-7	TRBD1	TRBV11-2
CASREGVQANVLTF	TGTGCCAGTAGAGAGGGGGTCCAGGCCAACGTCCTGACTTTC	NA	TRBJ2-6	NA	TRBV28
CASSVGSGRKDEQFF	TGTGCCAGCAGCGTAGGAAGCGGGAGGAAGGATGAGCAGTTCTTC	NA	TRBJ2-1	TRBD2	TRBV9
CASSLAAGGLNEQFF	TGTGCCAGCAGCTTAGCCGCGGGGGGGTTGAATGAGCAGTTCTTC	NA	TRBJ2-1	TRBD2	TRBV7-6
CASSESGQVVSSPLHF	TGTGCCAGCAGCGAATCCGGACAGGTAGTAAGTTCACCCCTCCACTTT	once	TRBJ1-6	TRBD1	TRBV7-9
CASSSSFRQGYYEQYF	TGCGCCAGCAGTTCCTCATTTCGGCAGGGCTACTACGAGCAGTACTTC	NA	TRBJ2-7	NA	TRBV5-1
CSVDPRSGSYNEQFF	TGCAGCGTTGATCCTCGTAGCGGGAGTTACAATGAGCAGTTCTTC	NA	TRBJ2-1	TRBD2	TRBV29-1
CASSLLTGPSNQPQHF	TGTGCCAGCAGTTTACTGACAGGGCCTAGCAATCAGCCCCAGCATTTT	NA	TRBJ1-5	TRBD1	TRBV28
CASSPYSGRDTGELFF	TGTGCCAGCAGTCCCTACAGCGGGAGAGACACCGGGGAGCTGTTTTTT	NA	TRBJ2-2	TRBD2	TRBV27
CASSLPRPREGSGANVLTF	TGCGCCAGCAGCTTGCCGAGGCCCAGGGAGGGATCTGGGGCCAACGTCCTGACTTTC	NA	TRBJ2-6	TRBD2	TRBV5-1
CASSLLGSQGNEKLFF	TGTGCCAGCAGTCTACTTGGGTCGCAGGGCAATGAAAAACTGTTTTTT	few	TRBJ1-4	NA	TRBV28
CASSKGCEAALEDTQYF	TGTGCCAGCAGCAAAGGGTGCGAGGCAGCCCTTGAGGATACGCAGTATTTT	NA	TRBJ2-3	NA	TRBV21-1
CASMASGRETQYF	TGTGCCAGCATGGCTAGCGGGCGAGAGACCCAGTACTTC	NA	TRBJ2-5	TRBD2	TRBV2
CASSIAGVNNEQFF	TGTGCCAGTAGTATAGCGGGAGTCAACAATGAGCAGTTCTTC	NA	TRBJ2-1	NA	TRBV19
CASSPRTGAYEQYF	TGTGCCAGCAGCCCGCGGACGGGAGCCTACGAGCAGTACTTC	NA	TRBJ2-7	NA	TRBV9
CASSPSGGAGETQYF	TGCGCCAGCAGCCCTAGCGGGGGGGCCGGGGAGACCCAGTACTTC	NA	TRBJ2-5	TRBD2	TRBV4-1
CASSPGGPNTEAFF	TGTGCCAGCAGCCCAGGGGGCCCCAACACTGAAGCTTTCTTT	NA	TRBJ1-1	TRBD1	TRBV9
CATSRDRSTGWVTEAFF	TGTGCCACCAGCAGAGATCGAAGCACAGGGTGGGTCACTGAAGCTTTCTTT	NA	TRBJ1-1	NA	TRBV15
CASRPGQGRSNQPQHF	TGTGCCAGTAGACCGGGACAGGGAAGGAGCAATCAGCCCCAGCATTTT	NA	TRBJ1-5	TRBD1	TRBV19
CSVARLAGGPGVQFF	TGCAGCGTTGCCAGACTAGCGGGGGGGCCGGGGGTGCAGTTCTTC	NA	TRBJ2-1	TRBD2	TRBV29-1
CASHRQAYEQYF	TGTGCCAGCCACAGACAGGCCTACGAGCAGTACTTC	NA	TRBJ2-7	NA	TRBV2
CASTARAGWKREAFF	TGTGCCAGCACCGCGAGGGCGGGCTGGAAACGTGAAGCTTTCTTT	NA	TRBJ1-1	NA	TRBV6-1
CASSLKVEGEQYF	TGCGCCAGCAGCTTGAAGGTGGAGGGGGAGCAGTACTTC	few	TRBJ2-7	NA	TRBV5-1
CASSGESSYNEQFF	TGTGCCAGCAGCGGAGAGAGCTCCTACAATGAGCAGTTCTTC	NA	TRBJ2-1	NA	TRBV9
CSVEGQGSYNEQFF	TGCAGCGTTGAGGGCCAGGGCTCCTACAATGAGCAGTTCTTC	NA	TRBJ2-1	NA	TRBV29-1
CANRQRGNTIYF	TGTGCCAATAGACAGCGAGGAAACACCATATATTTT	NA	TRBJ1-3	NA	TRBV7-8
CASSGALNQPQHF	TGTGCCAGCAGTGGGGCCCTCAATCAGCCCCAGCATTTT	NA	TRBJ1-5	NA	TRBV28
CASSFGKWYHTQYF	TGTGCCAGCAGCTTCGGGAAATGGTACCATACGCAGTATTTT	NA	TRBJ2-3	NA	TRBV7-2
CASRTGGEEKLFF	TGTGCCAGCAGGACCGGGGGGGAAGAAAAACTGTTTTTT	few	TRBJ1-4	NA	TRBV2
CASKARVGSYEQYF	TGCGCCAGCAAAGCGCGGGTGGGTTCCTACGAGCAGTACTTC	NA	TRBJ2-7	NA	TRBV5-1
CASGNTGYNEQFF	TGCGCCAGCGGGAATACAGGGTACAATGAGCAGTTCTTC	NA	TRBJ2-1	NA	TRBV10-1
CASSVLSGGPGEQFF	TGTGCCAGCAGTGTTTTGAGCGGGGGGCCAGGTGAGCAGTTCTTC	NA	TRBJ2-1	TRBD2	TRBV2
CASSLGGGAADPQYF	TGTGCCAGCAGCTTAGGCGGGGGGGCGGCAGATCCGCAGTATTTT	NA	TRBJ2-3	TRBD2	TRBV11-1
CASSLRSDRVDEKLFF	TGTGCCAGCAGCTTAAGGTCCGACAGGGTCGATGAAAAACTGTTTTTT	NA	TRBJ1-4	TRBD1	TRBV7-6